One and the same sample provided the 32 T cell receptor beta chains below, sequenced in a study of blood T cell repertoires in COVID-19. Repertoires were generated with immunoSEQ multiplex PCR, while TCRdb's copy carries only in-frame clones and drops some. This table has about 100,000 clones, around four fifths appearing once. Sequencing was carried out using peripheral blood. These receptors were taken from a man in his 70s with active or convalescent COVID-19.

The chain carries TRBV4-2 and TRBJ2-1; D gene uncertain. CDR3 length: 15 amino acids. From germline, CDR1 is LGHNA and CDR2 YNFKEQ. The V end lost 1 base, the J end lost 5 bases, and 12 bases lay between the germline ends. CDR3 bases: TGTGCCAGCAGCCAAGGCAGTCAGGCAGACAATGAGCAGTTCTTC. Its protein product is CASSQGSQADNEQFF.

The genes are TRBV11-1 and TRBJ2-7; TRBD1 might be the D (6 bases). V was clipped by 1 base and J by 3 bases, with 16 bases between them. The length of the CDR3 is 16 residues. Germline loops: CDR1 SGHAT, CDR2 FQDESV (reference sequence). CDR3 loop: CASSLGPQGLRYEQYF. CDR3 nucleotide sequence: TGTGCCAGCAGCTTAGGACCACAGGGTCTTCGCTACGAGCAGTACTTC.

For the CDR3, the DNA is TGTGCCAGCAGTGTGACAGGGGTCAACAATGAAAAACTGTTTTTT. This translates into CASSVTGVNNEKLFF. The chain has TRBV2 and TRBJ1-4; 8 bases are shared with TRBD1. The CDR3 consists of 15 residues. Germline lookup yields CDR1 SNHLY and CDR2 FYNNEI. V dropped 4 bases and J dropped 5; count of bases not matched to a gene: 6.

V usage is TRBV3-1 (or the pseudogene TRBV3-2) and J usage is TRBJ1-2, with 8 bases lining up with TRBD1. CDR3 length equals 14 residues. The V gene end was trimmed by 8 bases and the J gene end by 3 bases; junction bases not matched to a gene: 8. The germline V gene encodes CDR1 LGHDT and CDR2 YNNKEL (reference sequence). The CDR3 is CASGPMTGDYGYTF. In nucleotides, the CDR3 is TGTGCCAGCGGCCCCATGACAGGGGACTATGGCTACACCTTC.

This sequence joins TRBV28 and TRBJ1-4, with D unclear. Germline V lookup: CDR1 MDHEN, CDR2 SYDVKM. The CDR3 is 15 amino acids. Trimming left V 3 bases short and J 6 bases short, with 14 bases between. This CDR3 is CASSFWVQEDEKLFF. CDR3 bases: TGTGCCAGCAGTTTCTGGGTCCAGGAGGATGAAAAACTGTTTTTT.

The chain couples TRBV12-3 or TRBV12-4 to TRBJ2-7; D is possibly TRBD2 (6 bases). V lost 5 bases and J 3 bases, leaving 11 bases between the germline ends. The CDR3 totals 13 residues. CDR3: CASSRDSFYEQYF. CDR3 bases: TGTGCCAGCAGTCGGGACTCCTTCTACGAGCAGTACTTC.

This chain links TRBV6-4 with TRBJ1-2; 9 bases match TRBD1. V shed 2 bases, J shed 5 bases, and the junction held 6 bases outside the gene matches. Germline assignment: CDR1 MRHNA and CDR2 SNTAGT. The CDR3 is 15 amino acids. As DNA, the CDR3 is TGTGCCAGCAGTGACGTGTGGGACAGGGTTTATGGCTACACCTTC. Protein product: CASSDVWDRVYGYTF.

The chain joins TRBV11-2 to TRBJ2-7, with 7 bases lining up with TRBD2. This CDR3 has 15 amino acids. J gave up 4 bases and V 4 bases, and 10 bases lay outside the gene matches. Germline CDR1 SGHAT, CDR2 FQNNGV. As DNA, the CDR3 is TGTGCCAGCAGCTATTCTAGCGGAGGGCAATACGAGCAGTACTTC. Its protein is CASSYSSGGQYEQYF.

CDR3 bases: TGTGCCAGCAGTTACGGACAGGTCGGTCAGCCCCAGCATTTT. This sequence encodes CASSYGQVGQPQHF. The V call is TRBV3-1 (or the pseudogene TRBV3-2), the J call TRBJ1-5, with 7 positions matching TRBD1. Germline V lookup: CDR1 LGHDT, CDR2 YNNKEL (reference sequence). The trim removed 6 bases at V and 6 bases at J, leaving 8 bases unmatched. The CDR3 has 14 residues.

The V gene is TRBV4-3, the J gene TRBJ2-1; 11 bases match TRBD2. Germline CDR1 is LGHNA and CDR2 is YSLEER. The J segment lost 5 bases and the V segment lost 3 bases, leaving 3 bases of the junction unmatched. The CDR3 runs to 15 residues. The CDR3 loop is CASSHLSGGDNEQFF. The CDR3 bases are TGCGCCAGCAGCCACCTTAGCGGGGGGGACAATGAGCAGTTCTTC.

This rearrangement joins TRBV4-2 to TRBJ1-5; TRBD1 aligns across 7 bases. With 1 base clipped from V and 5 bases from J, the junction kept 5 bases outside the gene matches. This CDR3 spans 15 amino acids. CDR1 and CDR2 from the germline V gene are LGHNA and YNFKEQ. Here the CDR3 DNA reads TGTGCCAGCAGCCAAGGGAACAGGGGCGATCAGCCCCAGCATTTT. Its protein product is CASSQGNRGDQPQHF.

The CDR3 nucleotides are TGTGCCTGGACCCGTTTGGGACAGACCTCCTACGAGCAGTACTTC. This translates into CAWTRLGQTSYEQYF. The chain recombines TRBV30 with TRBJ2-7, with TRBD1 matching over 7 bases. CDR3 length equals 15 residues. CDR1 and CDR2 (germline): GTSNPN, SVGIG (reference sequence). J gave up 0 bases and V 4 bases, and 9 bases lay outside the gene matches.

The chain has TRBV6-5 and TRBJ2-7; D is uncertain. V gave up 6 bases and J gave up 6 bases, with 18 bases separating them. This CDR3 is built from 14 residues. Germline V gene data show CDR1 as MNHEY and CDR2 as SVGAGI. CDR3 region: CASRQTEERTEQYF. The CDR3 coding sequence is TGTGCCAGCAGGCAGACCGAGGAACGAACCGAGCAGTACTTC.

The rearrangement links TRBV5-8 to TRBJ2-7, with 7 bases identical to TRBD1. CDR1 SGHTS and CDR2 YDEGEE come from the germline V gene. The CDR3 runs 13 residues. V lost 4 bases to trimming and J lost 2 bases; unmatched junction nucleotides: 3. The CDR3 loop reads CASSGQAPYEQYF. The CDR3 DNA sequence: TGTGCCAGCAGCGGACAGGCCCCCTACGAGCAGTACTTC.

The genes are TRBV3-1 (or the pseudogene TRBV3-2) and TRBJ2-1; D may be TRBD1 (5 bases). The CDR3 extends over 15 amino acids. CDR1 is LGHDT and CDR2 is YNNKEL in the germline V gene (reference sequence). V lost 4 bases and J 1 base, leaving 11 bases between the germline ends. Written as DNA, the CDR3 is TGTGCCAGCAGCCTACAGGCGATTTCCTACAATGAGCAGTTCTTC. This sequence encodes CASSLQAISYNEQFF.

The chain employs TRBV19 and TRBJ2-1, with TRBD2 as a possible D gene (5 bases). Germline CDR1 LNHDA, CDR2 SQIVND (reference sequence). The CDR3 loop spans 16 amino acids. V shed 1 base and J shed 2 bases, with 12 bases lying between them. Here the CDR3 DNA reads TGTGCCAGTAGTATAGCTGGCGGGTCAACCTACAATGAGCAGTTCTTC. It translates to CASSIAGGSTYNEQFF. The full variable domain, rest sourced from reference TRBV19 and TRBJ2-1, is DGGITQSPKYLFRKEGQNVTLSCEQNLNHDAMYWYRQDPGQGLRLIYYSQIVNDFQKGDIAEGYSVSREKKESFPLTVTSAQKNPTAFYLCASSIAGGSTYNEQFFGPGTRLTVL.

This clone is a singleton in its sample. The rearrangement joins TRBV19 to TRBJ2-5; 7 nucleotides align to TRBD2. CDR1 is LNHDA, CDR2 SQIVND, per germline (reference sequence). This CDR3 has 14 residues. J lost 5 bases, V lost 5 bases, and 8 bases had no gene match. The CDR3 reads CASSPAGVKETQYF. CDR3 sequence (DNA): TGTGCCAGTAGTCCGGCGGGGGTCAAGGAGACCCAGTACTTC.

The gene calls are TRBV12-3 or TRBV12-4 and TRBJ2-7, with D possibly being TRBD2 (5 bases). V was pared by 4 bases and J by 3 bases, with 7 bases between. The CDR3 has 12 residues. The CDR3 is CASSSDFYEQYF. In DNA, the CDR3 is TGTGCCAGCAGTTCGGACTTCTACGAGCAGTACTTC.

J is TRBJ2-5 and V is TRBV4-2, with TRBD1 identical over 7 bases. Germline loops: CDR1 LGHNA, CDR2 YNFKEQ. V was pared by 4 bases and J by 2 bases, with 10 bases of the junction left unmatched. CDR3 size: 16 residues. CDR3 sequence (DNA): TGTGCCAGCAGCCCCGGGACCCAGGGGGTTCAAGAGACCCAGTACTTC. It specifies CASSPGTQGVQETQYF.

The rearrangement joins TRBV29-1 to TRBJ1-5, with TRBD1 as a possible D gene (6 bases). The V end was cut by 7 bases, the J end by 2 bases, with 15 bases between. The CDR3 is 14 residues long. Germline V lookup: CDR1 SQVTM, CDR2 ANQGSEA. CDR3 nucleotide sequence: TGCAGCGCTGTACAGGGAACGGGCAATCAGCCCCAGCATTTT. It encodes CSAVQGTGNQPQHF.

The chain recombines TRBV15 with TRBJ1-5, with D unclear. The CDR3 extends over 14 amino acids. Trimming cost V 3 bases and J 6 bases, with 12 bases left between them. Per germline, CDR1 LNHNV and CDR2 YYDKDF (reference sequence). CDR3 amino acids: CATSRGGRPQPQHF. CDR3 sequence (DNA): TGTGCCACCAGCAGGGGAGGGAGACCTCAGCCCCAGCATTTT.

The rearrangement joins TRBV5-3 to TRBJ1-6; D possibly corresponds to TRBD1 (6 bases). TRBV5-3 is noted as an ORF with a role that remains uncertain. The CDR3 runs 17 residues. With 1 base removed from V and 7 bases from J, the gap between germline ends came to 18 bases. The CDR3 is CARSLIIPAGENSPLHF. The CDR3 DNA is TGTGCCAGAAGCTTGATTATCCCGGCAGGGGAGAATTCACCCCTCCACTTT.

The chain carries TRBV11-3 and TRBJ2-5; no firm D call. V dropped 0 bases and J dropped 5 bases, with 7 bases sitting between them. CDR1 and CDR2 from the germline V gene are SGHNT and YENEEA. This CDR3 is built from 13 residues. CDR3 protein: CASSLDRWETQYF. DNA for the CDR3: TGTGCCAGCAGCTTAGATCGGTGGGAGACCCAGTACTTC.

This clone was seen at least ten times. The J gene is TRBJ2-7, the V gene TRBV28, with a weak D call TRBD2 (5 bases). The germline CDR1 and CDR2 sequences are MDHEN and SYDVKM. The CDR3 totals 13 residues. V gave up 6 bases and J gave up 4 bases, with 13 bases separating them. CDR3 DNA: TGTGCCAGCAGCACCCGTACGGGATACGAGCAGTACTTC. Its translation is CASSTRTGYEQYF.

The V and J genes are TRBV13 and TRBJ2-3; 9 nucleotides align to TRBD2. There are 15 residues in the CDR3. V lost 2 bases, J lost 5 bases, and 5 bases stayed unmatched. Germline V lookup: CDR1 PRHDT, CDR2 FYEKMQ (reference sequence). DNA of the CDR3: TGTGCCAGCAGCTTAAAGCGGGAGGAGGTAGATACGCAGTATTTT. This encodes CASSLKREEVDTQYF.

The chain is built from TRBV5-1 and TRBJ2-3; 10 positions match TRBD1. J lost 5 bases, V lost 2 bases, and 5 bases had no gene match. CDR3 length: 15 residues. Per germline, CDR1 SGHRS and CDR2 YFSETQ. The CDR3 DNA reads as TGCGCCAGCAGCTTCCGGGACAGGGGAATAGATACGCAGTATTTT. Encoded protein: CASSFRDRGIDTQYF.

V is TRBV5-1 and J is TRBJ2-5; 8 bases align to TRBD2. CDR3 length: 16 residues. Trimming removed 0 bases from V and 13 bases from J; junction bases left unmatched: 17. The germline CDR1 and CDR2 sequences are SGHRS and YFSETQ. The DNA for the CDR3 is TGCGCCAGCAGCTTGGAGGCTAGCGGGCTTGGTCCCTCTTCGTACTTC. This encodes CASSLEASGLGPSSYF.

The chain recombines TRBV4-3 with TRBJ1-3; 9 bases map to TRBD1. V lost 2 bases and J lost 2; bases outside the gene matches: 4. Looked up from germline, CDR1 is LGHNA and CDR2 is YSLEER. The CDR3 totals 16 residues. CDR3 residues: CASSQTGTGTGNTIYF. The CDR3 coding sequence is TGCGCCAGCAGCCAAACGGGGACAGGGACTGGAAACACCATATATTTT.

The V call is TRBV18, the J call TRBJ1-6; D is undetermined. Germline V gene lookup returns CDR1 KGHSH and CDR2 LQKENI. The CDR3 sequence is 16 residues long. Trimming left V 2 bases short and J 0 bases short, with 8 bases between. CDR3 region: CASSPYPSSYNSPLHF. The CDR3 DNA follows: TGTGCCAGCTCACCATACCCTAGCTCCTATAATTCACCCCTCCACTTT.

CDR3: CATSDYAGEGNEQFF. The CDR3 DNA is TGTGCCACCAGTGATTATGCGGGAGAGGGGAATGAGCAGTTCTTC. This chain links TRBV24-1 with TRBJ2-1; 7 positions agree with TRBD2. The CDR3 spans 15 residues. Germline CDR1 and CDR2: KGHDR and SFDVKD. V dropped 2 bases and J dropped 7; count of bases not matched to a gene: 7.

The chain links TRBV2 to TRBJ2-1, with D possibly being TRBD1 (5 bases). Looked up from germline, CDR1 is SNHLY and CDR2 is FYNNEI. Deletions cut 8 bases from V and 3 bases from J, with 11 bases between. The CDR3 has 13 amino acids. The DNA of the CDR3 is TGTGCCAGCCAGGGCAATTTCTACAATGAGCAGTTCTTC. Translation gives CASQGNFYNEQFF.

This rearrangement joins TRBV27 to TRBJ1-2; 9 bases fit TRBD1. The CDR3 runs 13 residues. V lost 8 bases, J lost 7 bases, and 8 bases stayed unmatched. The germline gives CDR1 MNHEY, CDR2 SMNVEV (reference sequence). CDR3 in amino acids: CASAGTGRGGYTF. The CDR3 DNA reads as TGTGCCAGCGCTGGGACAGGGAGAGGTGGCTACACCTTC.